A selection of T cell receptor beta chains follows, all from one sample in a study of cytomegalovirus exposure and HLA in healthy donors. Here immunoSEQ multiplex PCR was the method, and the copy in TCRdb shows in-frame clones only, minus some. This table has some 84,000 clones, approximately 91% appearing once. The specimen sequenced was PBMCs. Receptors originate from a man aged 25-45 years in good health and CMV-seronegative. CDR3s include the opening cysteine and the closing phenylalanine or tryptophan. Where a row states a size, it is once, few, many or the class of an expanded clone; other rows omit it.

J: TRBJ2-7
V: TRBV2
size: .
CDR3: CASQTSGSSYEQYF

J: TRBJ2-2
V: TRBV7-2
size: .
CDR3: CASSSTGSGELFF

J: TRBJ1-2
V: TRBV30
size: .
CDR3: CAWCRDRPYGYTF

J: TRBJ2-2
V: TRBV7-9
size: .
CDR3: CASSLMGGRGGELFF

J: TRBJ1-5
V: TRBV28
size: .
CDR3: CASSLGGTYLSNQPQHF

J: TRBJ1-5
V: TRBV5-4
size: .
CDR3: CASSEQGDQPQHF

J: TRBJ2-5
V: TRBV6-5
size: .
CDR3: CASSSGTGGWETQYF

J: TRBJ2-2
V: TRBV5-5
size: .
CDR3: CASSLGRSTNTGELFF

J: TRBJ2-7
V: TRBV10-3
size: .
CDR3: CAISDPMVVSSYEQYF

J: TRBJ2-1
V: TRBV11-2
size: .
CDR3: CASSSRGGLAELEQFF

J: TRBJ2-7
V: TRBV13
size: .
CDR3: CASSPGQEYSYEQYF

J: TRBJ1-5
V: TRBV18
size: once
CDR3: CASSLEHSNQPQHF

J: TRBJ2-3
V: TRBV27
size: .
CDR3: CASSGWDRGTDTQYF

J: TRBJ2-4
V: TRBV28
size: .
CDR3: CASSLQGYIQYF

J: TRBJ1-2
V: TRBV28
size: .
CDR3: CASSTTVGEKGYTF

J: TRBJ2-7
V: TRBV5-1
size: .
CDR3: CASSSPKTYEQYF